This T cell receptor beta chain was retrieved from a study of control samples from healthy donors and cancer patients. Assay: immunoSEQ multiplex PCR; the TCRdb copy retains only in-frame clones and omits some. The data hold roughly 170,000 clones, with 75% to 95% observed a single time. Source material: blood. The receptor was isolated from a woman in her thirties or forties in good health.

The DNA for the CDR3 is TGTGCCAGCAGGGTCGGGGGGACCTATGGCTACACCTTC. This sequence encodes CASRVGGTYGYTF. The chain uses TRBV12-3 or TRBV12-4 and TRBJ1-2; D is possibly TRBD1 (5 bases). CDR3 length: 13 amino acids. V was clipped by 6 bases and J by 4 bases, with 12 bases between them.